This T cell receptor beta chain was sequenced during a study of cytomegalovirus exposure and HLA in healthy donors (dated by TCRdb to between 2016 and 2019). Turning to the overall study: A later analysis indicated that the 95 to 150 validation repertoires were generated on the platform also employed for the approximately 690 repertoires of the first cohort. The aim of the study was to test whether cataloging public T cell receptors could identify signatures of past pathogen exposure. Besides the first cohort of about 730 subjects, a separate validation cohort made up of around 120 different subjects was used. To predict cytomegalovirus infection status, the study brought together high-throughput TCR immunosequencing, statistical association of individual TCRs with disease status, and machine learning. The research as a whole found: A later analysis lacked HLA typing for the validation cohort, so it scored co-occurrence in that cohort across all 110 or so repertoires. Most TCR sequences were seen in very few donors, while some public TCRs were found in many individuals. In vitro tests confirmed that a few of the cytomegalovirus-associated TCR beta chains recognize cytomegalovirus antigens. A later analysis found that TCRs clustered in the first cohort also tended to co-occur in the approximately 120 validation repertoires, with 94% of cluster scores above 0. In both the original and validation cohorts, the classifier was reported to diagnose cytomegalovirus status with high specificity and sensitivity. The study listed approximately 150 TCR beta chains as associated with cytomegalovirus. According to the authors, the approach could potentially be generalized to other disease states and immunological phenotypes.

Donors formed part of the validation cohort, which comprised 120 subjects and was distinct from the first cohort of over 500 subjects. The CDR3 measures 17 amino acids from cysteine to phenylalanine. The sequence is cut down to CDR3 DNA, 51 bases in frame from base 1. Relative to germline, V is missing 1 base and J is missing 6 bases, with 5 bases of the junction outside any gene match. As encoded in the germline V gene, CDR1 is SGHTA while CDR2 is FQGNSA. Note on this clone: The clone's antigen remains unknown. The record has no base qualities; no much larger clone is one base away.

Receptors were amplified or captured by the immunoSEQ multiplex PCR assay. On the study's bioinformatics: A statistical classification framework was developed to diagnose cytomegalovirus status using the catalog of TCR beta chain sequences. TCRdb provides this immuneACCESS table in a form limited to in-frame rearrangements. Some clones are lacking; in checked studies, under half of them reflect an unresolved V gene, and why the rest are absent is not known. V, J and clone size are taken as reported in that table, and D and trimming were inferred from the DNA itself. The sample contains over 120,000 clones, 75% to 90% of them found a single time. Together, the top ten hold roughly 6.4% of the sample.

The clonotype originates from a woman aged 30 to 39 in good health and CMV-seropositive. Sequenced: PBMCs. Here the chain combines TRBV7-2 and TRBJ2-1, and 14 junction bases match TRBD2. The CDR3 region has the sequence CASSLVAGTSGGNEQFF. The nucleotide sequence is TGTGCCAGCAGCTTAGTGGCCGGGACTAGCGGGGGCAATGAGCAGTTCTTC.